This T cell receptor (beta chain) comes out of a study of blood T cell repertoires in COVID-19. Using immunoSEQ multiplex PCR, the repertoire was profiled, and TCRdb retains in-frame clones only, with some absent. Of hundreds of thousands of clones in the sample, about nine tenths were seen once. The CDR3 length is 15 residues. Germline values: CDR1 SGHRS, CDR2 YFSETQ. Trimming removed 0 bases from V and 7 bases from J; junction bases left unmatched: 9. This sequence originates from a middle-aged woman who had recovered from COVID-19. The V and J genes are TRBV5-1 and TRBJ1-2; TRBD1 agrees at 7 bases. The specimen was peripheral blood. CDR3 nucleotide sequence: TGCGCCAGCAGCTTGGAGGTCCGGGACAGAAGTGGCTACACCTTC. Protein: CASSLEVRDRSGYTF.